What follows are 15 T cell receptor beta chains derived from one specimen sequenced in a study of T cell responses to AZD1222 COVID-19 vaccine. The assay was immunoSEQ multiplex PCR, and TCRdb's table has in-frame clones only and misses some. The sample carries 150,000 to 200,000 clones, around 88% recorded once. The specimen comprised peripheral blood, sampled 28 days after the second AZD1222 dose. All receptors come from an adult who received the AZD1222 COVID-19 vaccine.

The J gene is TRBJ2-7, the V gene TRBV30; tentative D call: TRBD1 (6 bases). Germline CDR1 is GTSNPN and CDR2 is SVGIG (reference sequence). CDR3 size: 22 residues. V lost 5 bases and J lost 4, with 42 bases in between. The CDR3 loop is CAWDTYRQVPEYTLVGFYEQYF. CDR3 DNA: TGTGCCTGGGACACCTACAGACAGGTTCCCGAATACACACTAGTCGGTTTTTACGAGCAGTACTTC.

The rearrangement uses TRBV19 and TRBJ1-5; D is uncertain. Germline V CDR1 and CDR2: LNHDA, SQIVND (reference sequence). The V end lost 6 bases, the J end lost 3 bases, and 15 bases lay between the germline ends. The CDR3 has 15 amino acids. The DNA of the CDR3 is TGTGCCAGTAGGACCCCCACATTCATCAATCAGCCCCAGCATTTT. Protein product: CASRTPTFINQPQHF.

This chain links TRBV18 with TRBJ1-2; D unresolved. The CDR3 is 17 residues long. CDR1 is KGHSH and CDR2 is LQKENI in the germline V gene. The V end was cut by 2 bases, the J end by 5 bases, with 21 bases between. The CDR3 nucleotides are TGTGCCAGCTCACCAACGGTATCGCCGGATACCTTATATGGCTACACCTTC. Encoded protein: CASSPTVSPDTLYGYTF.

This chain joins TRBV28 and TRBJ1-1, with TRBD1 as a possible D gene (5 bases). The V end was cut by 5 bases, the J end by 4 bases, with 14 bases between. Per germline, CDR1 MDHEN and CDR2 SYDVKM. This CDR3 spans 14 amino acids. CDR3 nucleotide sequence: TGTGCCAGCAGTGCGGGACTCCCCCTCACTGAAGCTTTCTTT. It encodes CASSAGLPLTEAFF.

This clone was detected a few times. CDR3 sequence: CASSTTGATANSPLHF. The CDR3 DNA sequence: TGCGCCAGCAGCACCACAGGGGCGACGGCCAATTCACCCCTCCACTTT. This chain uses TRBV5-1 with TRBJ1-6; 7 bases line up with TRBD1. There are 16 residues in the CDR3. Per the germline V gene, CDR1 is SGHRS and CDR2 is YFSETQ. V dropped 4 bases and J dropped 7; count of bases not matched to a gene: 11.

This clone was found a few times. This chain uses TRBV6-2 or TRBV6-3 with TRBJ2-3; 7 positions agree with TRBD1. The CDR3 extends over 15 amino acids. The V gene's germline CDR1 is MNHEY and CDR2 SVGEGT. The J segment lost 6 bases and the V segment lost 2 bases, leaving 8 bases of the junction unmatched. In nucleotides, the CDR3 is TGTGCCAGCAGTTACGACAACCTACAGGGGGATACGCAGTATTTT. It specifies CASSYDNLQGDTQYF.

V usage is TRBV6-5 and J usage is TRBJ2-1; D not certain. V shed 6 bases and J shed 8 bases, with 8 bases lying between them. Germline V gene lookup returns CDR1 MNHEY and CDR2 SVGAGI. CDR3 length: 11 residues. The DNA of the CDR3 is TGTGCCAGCAGCCTACGATATGAGCAGTTCTTC. This encodes CASSLRYEQFF.

The chain combines TRBV28 with TRBJ2-1; D may correspond to TRBD1 or TRBD2 (5 bases each). This CDR3 is built from 14 residues. The V end was cut by 7 bases, the J end by 10 bases, with 20 bases between. Per germline, CDR1 MDHEN and CDR2 SYDVKM. Here the CDR3 reads CASKLSGPRDEQFF. The CDR3 DNA reads as TGTGCCAGCAAACTTTCAGGGCCTCGGGACGAGCAGTTCTTC.

The chain is built from TRBV6-6 and TRBJ1-2; 8 bases match TRBD1. The CDR3 covers 15 residues. The V segment lost 5 bases and the J segment 2 bases; nucleotides outside the gene matches: 7. CDR1 is MNHNY and CDR2 is SVGAGI in the germline V gene (reference sequence). The chain's CDR3 is CASSLRQGKNYGYTF. The CDR3 coding sequence is TGTGCCAGCAGTCTACGACAGGGGAAGAACTATGGCTACACCTTC.

V gene TRBV6-2 or TRBV6-3 combines with J gene TRBJ2-1; D remains ambiguous. CDR3 length equals 12 residues. The ends were cut back, 5 bases at V and 10 bases at J, with 12 bases in the middle. CDR1 MNHEY and CDR2 SVGEGT come from the germline V gene. CDR3 sequence: CASSNPDGEQFF. The CDR3 nucleotides are TGTGCCAGCAGTAACCCGGACGGCGAGCAGTTCTTC.

The gene calls are TRBV7-3 and TRBJ2-3; 9 nucleotides line up with TRBD1. The V gene's germline CDR1 is SGHTA and CDR2 FQGTGA. The CDR3 is 15 amino acids. The trim removed 4 bases at V and 6 bases at J, leaving 8 bases unmatched. CDR3 sequence reads: CASSYPGQGGDTQYF. Written as DNA, the CDR3 is TGTGCCAGCAGCTACCCGGGACAGGGTGGCGATACGCAGTATTTT.

This clone appeared once. The chain recombines TRBV27 with TRBJ1-2; D gene uncertain. The germline CDR1 and CDR2 sequences are MNHEY and SMNVEV (reference sequence). The CDR3 consists of 13 residues. V was pared by 2 bases and J by 6 bases, with 10 bases between. CDR3 sequence reads: CASSLTRGNGYTF. The CDR3 region has the DNA TGTGCCAGCAGTTTAACTCGGGGTAATGGCTACACCTTC.

The chain links TRBV19 to TRBJ1-2; D not certain. The V end lost 7 bases, the J end lost 4 bases, and 25 bases lay between the germline ends. CDR3 length equals 17 residues. Germline loops: CDR1 LNHDA, CDR2 SQIVND (reference sequence). The CDR3, as DNA: TGTGCCAGTAAATTAAGTTCGTTCGGAGCTATCTTCTATGGCTACACCTTC. Translated: CASKLSSFGAIFYGYTF.

This clone was observed a single time. The rearrangement links TRBV27 to TRBJ2-7; weak D call: TRBD1 (8 bases). This CDR3 spans 13 amino acids. The ends were cut back, 4 bases at V and 6 bases at J, with 13 bases in the middle. The germline V gene encodes CDR1 MNHEY and CDR2 SMNVEV (reference sequence). The CDR3 region is CASSSYRGGEQYF. The DNA for the CDR3 is TGTGCCAGCAGTTCTTACAGGGGGGGCGAGCAGTACTTC.

The chain combines TRBV4-1 with TRBJ2-1; 9 nucleotides agree with TRBD2. Trimming cost V 5 bases and J 7 bases; bases outside gene matches: 9. CDR3 length equals 15 residues. Looked up from germline, CDR1 is MGHRA and CDR2 is YSYEKL. CDR3 sequence: CASSSQGGGGNEQFF. The CDR3, as DNA: TGCGCCAGCAGCTCCCAGGGCGGGGGGGGTAATGAGCAGTTCTTC.